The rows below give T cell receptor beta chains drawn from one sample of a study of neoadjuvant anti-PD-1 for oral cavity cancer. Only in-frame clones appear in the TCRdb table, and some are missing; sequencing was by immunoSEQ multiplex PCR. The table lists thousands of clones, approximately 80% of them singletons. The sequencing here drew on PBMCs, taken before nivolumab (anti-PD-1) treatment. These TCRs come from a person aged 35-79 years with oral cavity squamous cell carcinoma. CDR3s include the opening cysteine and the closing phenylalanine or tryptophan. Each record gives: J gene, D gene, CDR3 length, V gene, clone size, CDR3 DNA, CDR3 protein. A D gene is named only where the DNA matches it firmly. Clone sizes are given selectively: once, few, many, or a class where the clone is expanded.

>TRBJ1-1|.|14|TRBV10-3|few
TGTGCCATCAGCCCAGGGGACCAGAACACTGAAGCTTTCTTT
CAISPGDQNTEAFF
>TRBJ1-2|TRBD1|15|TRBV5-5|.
TGTGCCAGCAGCTTGGCCGCGCAGGGGGCAAGAGGCTACACCTTC
CASSLAAQGARGYTF
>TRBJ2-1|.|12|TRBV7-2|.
TGTGCCAGCAGCTTGGGTGTCAATGAGCAGTTCTTC
CASSLGVNEQFF
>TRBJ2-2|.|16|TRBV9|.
TGTGCCAGCAGCGTACGGGCAGATTATAACACCGGGGAGCTGCTTTTT
CASSVRADYNTGELLF
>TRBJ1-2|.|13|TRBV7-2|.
TGTGCCAGCAGCTTAGGACAGCCTAATGGCTACACCTTC
CASSLGQPNGYTF
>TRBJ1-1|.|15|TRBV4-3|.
TGCGCCAGCAGCCAAGATCCAGGGGTGAACACTGAAGCTTTCTTT
CASSQDPGVNTEAFF
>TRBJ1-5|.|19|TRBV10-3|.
TGTGCCATCAGTGAGTCGAAGACCCTCCAGGTCAGCAGAGGTCAGCCCCAGCATTTT
CAISESKTLQVSRGQPQHF
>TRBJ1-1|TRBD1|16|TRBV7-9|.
TGTGCCAGCAGCTTACGAACAGGGGGCGGGAGCACTGAAGCTTTCTTT
CASSLRTGGGSTEAFF
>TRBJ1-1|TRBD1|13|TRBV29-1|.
TGCAGCGTGAAAACAGGGGGTAGCACTGAAGCTTTCTTT
CSVKTGGSTEAFF
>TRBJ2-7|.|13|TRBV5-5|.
TGTGCCAGCAGCTGGACGGCGTCCTACGAGCAGTACTTC
CASSWTASYEQYF
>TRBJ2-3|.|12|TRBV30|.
TGTGCCTGGCACCAGTCCTCAATCGCGCAGTATTTT
CAWHQSSIAQYF
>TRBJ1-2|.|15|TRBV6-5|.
TGTGCCAGCAGTTACTCCGACGGAGGGGGAAATGGCTACACCTTC
CASSYSDGGGNGYTF
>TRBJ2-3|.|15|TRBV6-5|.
TGTGCCAGCAGCTCGTTGGGGCGGGGCACAGATACGCAGTATTTT
CASSSLGRGTDTQYF
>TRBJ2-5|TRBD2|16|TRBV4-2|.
TGTGCCAGCAGCCAAGATCTTAGTTTGGGGGGGGAGACCCAGTACTTC
CASSQDLSLGGETQYF
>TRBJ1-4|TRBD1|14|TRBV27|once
TGTGCCACAAGACAGGGGACAACTAATGAAAAACTGTTTTTT
CATRQGTTNEKLFF